One and the same sample provided the 23 T cell receptor beta chains below, sequenced in a study of T cell repertoires in cytomegalovirus infection. Their antigen targets remain unknown. One entry per CDR3 protein, called by TCRdb with MiXCR from the reads. The sample consists of approximately 300,000 distinct CDR3 sequences, around a quarter of them appearing once. The material was cultured PBMCs, obtained from culture after CMV antigen stimulation. Source of these receptors: a human donor in good health (CMV status not recorded). Some clones in this sample may be carry-over from other donors' samples.

This clonotype showed up many times. The rearrangement uses TRBV7-8 and TRBJ2-7; 7 bases map to TRBD1. The CDR3 length is 14 residues. V shed 5 bases and J 0 bases; nucleotides not matched to a gene: 4. Germline values: CDR1 SGHVS, CDR2 FQNEAQ. CDR3 DNA sequence: TGTGCCAGCAGCCAAAGGGACAGCTCCTACGAGCAGTACTTC. This sequence encodes CASSQRDSSYEQYF.

The sample holds many counts of this clonotype. The V and J genes are TRBV28 and TRBJ1-2; 11 bases agree with TRBD1. The CDR3 totals 14 residues. V was clipped by 3 bases and J by 5 bases; unmatched bases: 2. Germline V gene data show CDR1 as MDHEN and CDR2 as SYDVKM. The CDR3 is CASSFGTGGYGYTF. In DNA form, the CDR3 reads TGTGCCAGCAGTTTCGGGACAGGGGGGTATGGCTACACCTTC.

This chain joins TRBV5-8 and TRBJ2-7, with 13 nucleotides matching TRBD2. This CDR3 has 15 residues. CDR1 is SGHTS and CDR2 is YDEGEE in the germline V gene. The J segment lost 3 bases and the V segment lost 4 bases, leaving 4 bases of the junction unmatched. The CDR3 loop reads CASSTGLAGDYEQYF. CDR3 in DNA: TGTGCCAGCAGCACAGGACTAGCGGGAGACTACGAGCAGTACTTC.

There are many counts of this clonotype. The rearrangement uses TRBV7-2 and TRBJ1-2; D possibly corresponds to TRBD1 (6 bases). The CDR3 sequence is 14 residues long. Germline V gene data show CDR1 as SGHTA and CDR2 as FQGNSA. With 7 bases removed from V and 3 bases from J, the gap between germline ends came to 15 bases. The CDR3 DNA is TGTGCCAGCATCCTAGGGGGGGGGGACTATGGCTACACCTTC. Its protein product is CASILGGGDYGYTF. Based on the CDR3 plus reference TRBV7-2 and TRBJ1-2, the full variable domain is GAGVSQSPSNKVTEKGKDVELRCDPISGHTALYWYRQSLGQGLEFLIYFQGNSAPDKSGLPSDRFSAERTGGSVSTLTIQRTQQEDSAVYLCASILGGGDYGYTFGSGTRLTVV.

This clonotype was counted between two and nine times. The J gene is TRBJ2-7, the V gene TRBV7-2; D is ambiguous. The CDR3 consists of 13 residues. Trimming pared 3 bases from V and 0 bases from J, leaving 6 bases between. The germline gives CDR1 SGHTA, CDR2 FQGNSA. CDR3 in DNA: TGTGCCAGCAGCTTCTCCCTCTCCTACGAGCAGTACTTC. It specifies CASSFSLSYEQYF.

This clonotype was detected ten times or more. This chain joins TRBV7-2 and TRBJ1-3, with D uncertain. The ends were cut back, 2 bases at V and 2 bases at J, with 13 bases in the middle. The length of the CDR3 is 16 residues. Germline V CDR1 and CDR2: SGHTA, FQGNSA. The CDR3 nucleotides are TGTGCCAGCAGCTTATACAGCACATCTCCTGGAAACACCATATATTTT. Its protein is CASSLYSTSPGNTIYF.

This clonotype has a handful of counts. The chain has TRBV12-3 or TRBV12-4 and TRBJ2-2, with TRBD1 matching 8 bases. The CDR3 runs to 14 residues. V dropped 6 bases and J dropped 7; count of bases not matched to a gene: 7. The CDR3 DNA follows: TGTGCCAGCAGACCTGGACAGGGAAACGGGGAGCTGTTTTTT. It specifies CASRPGQGNGELFF.

This clonotype was picked up a small number of times. The chain uses TRBV2 and TRBJ1-4; possibly TRBD1 for D (6 bases). The CDR3 contains 15 residues. CDR1 and CDR2 (germline): SNHLY, FYNNEI. V was trimmed by 6 bases and J by 0 bases, leaving 11 bases between them. The chain's CDR3 is CASSAQGTTNEKLFF. As DNA, the CDR3 is TGTGCCAGCAGCGCACAGGGCACAACTAATGAAAAACTGTTTTTT.

At least ten counts were recorded for this clonotype. This chain links TRBV12-3 or TRBV12-4 with TRBJ1-1; TRBD1 is a possible D gene (5 bases). V was cut by 7 bases and J by 0 bases, with 12 bases left in between. This CDR3 region has 14 residues. The CDR3, as DNA: TGTGCCAGCAACTACGGACAAATGAACACTGAAGCTTTCTTT. Translation gives CASNYGQMNTEAFF.

This clonotype was counted between two and nine times. The chain uses TRBV7-2 and TRBJ2-5; TRBD2 matches 8 bases. With V trimmed by 4 bases and J by 5 bases, 6 bases remained unmatched. Germline-derived CDR1 and CDR2 are SGHTA and FQGNSA. The CDR3 consists of 14 residues. The CDR3 nucleotides read TGTGCCAGCAGCTCCGGGACTAGAAGGGAGACCCAGTACTTC. Residues: CASSSGTRRETQYF.

This clonotype was observed a handful of times. The genes are TRBV20-1 and TRBJ2-1, with TRBD2 matching over 8 bases. V trimming: 6 bases; J trimming: 3 bases; junction bases outside the gene matches: 7. The CDR3 runs to 14 residues. Germline values: CDR1 DFQATT, CDR2 SNEGSKA (reference sequence). The CDR3 is CSAEAGVGYNEQFF. The CDR3 nucleotides are TGCAGTGCAGAAGCGGGAGTGGGCTACAATGAGCAGTTCTTC.

J is TRBJ2-7 and V is TRBV5-6, with D perhaps matching TRBD2 (6 bases). Germline CDR1 SGHDT, CDR2 YYEEEE. CDR3 size: 13 residues. With 0 bases removed from V and 6 bases from J, the gap between germline ends came to 10 bases. The CDR3 spells CASSLGLGGEQYV. Here the CDR3 DNA reads TGTGCCAGCAGCTTGGGTCTGGGGGGCGAGCAGTACGTC.

The chain joins TRBV12-3 or TRBV12-4 to TRBJ1-1; perhaps TRBD1 as D (5 bases). V was cut by 3 bases and J by 3 bases, with 11 bases left in between. The CDR3 length is 14 residues. The CDR3 region is CASSFRQGDTEAFF. The CDR3 DNA is TGTGCCAGCAGTTTTCGGCAGGGAGACACTGAAGCTTTCTTT.

This clonotype was seen a handful of times. V gene TRBV11-3 combines with J gene TRBJ2-3; 10 nucleotides line up with TRBD1. J lost 3 bases, V lost 4 bases, and 4 bases had no gene match. The CDR3 extends over 15 amino acids. Germline V gene sequence: CDR1 SGHNT, CDR2 YENEEA. For the CDR3, the DNA is TGTGCCAGCAGCTGGGGACAGGGGAGTACAGATACGCAGTATTTT. Its translation is CASSWGQGSTDTQYF.

V is TRBV6-2 or TRBV6-3 and J is TRBJ2-1; maybe TRBD2 (6 bases). Germline assignment: CDR1 MNHEY and CDR2 SVGEGT. The CDR3 runs to 13 residues. V lost 5 bases and J lost 8, with 13 bases in between. The CDR3 coding sequence is TGTGCCAGCAGTAGGGACTTCCACTATGAGCAGTTCTTC. Its protein product is CASSRDFHYEQFF.

In DNA, the CDR3 is TGTGCCAGCAGCCGGAATTATCGGGCCTTATACGAGCAGTACTTC. Protein sequence: CASSRNYRALYEQYF. V is TRBV6-2 or TRBV6-3 and J is TRBJ2-7; D remains ambiguous. With 6 bases removed from V and 4 bases from J, the gap between germline ends came to 19 bases. The germline CDR1 and CDR2 sequences are MNHEY and SVGEGT. The CDR3 spans 15 residues.

This clonotype was seen a few times. V gene TRBV12-3 or TRBV12-4 combines with J gene TRBJ1-3; D is unclear. V lost 7 bases and J lost 2, with 15 bases in between. This CDR3 spans 15 amino acids. The CDR3 nucleotides are TGTGCCAGCACCCTGAGAAGGGAAGCTGGAAACACCATATATTTT. It encodes CASTLRREAGNTIYF.

This clonotype was observed a few times. Germline is not matched at one junction end, which may reflect a read error. The V call is TRBV12-3 or TRBV12-4, the J call TRBJ1-2; unclear D gene. This CDR3 has 15 amino acids. CDR3 coding DNA: TGTGCCAGCACTTTACGGTACGACCAGAGGTATGGCTACACCTTC. Amino acids: CASTLRYDQRYGYTF.

The chain carries TRBV6-5 and TRBJ2-3; 9 bases align to TRBD1. CDR1 is MNHEY, CDR2 SVGAGI, per germline. The CDR3 runs to 17 residues. V shed 0 bases and J 2 bases; nucleotides not matched to a gene: 6. The CDR3 coding sequence is TGTGCCAGCAGTTACTCGGTGGGGACAGGGTACACAGATACGCAGTATTTT. This translates into CASSYSVGTGYTDTQYF.

In its sample, this clonotype was seen a few times. CDR3 nucleotides: TGTGCCAGTAGTCCGAGTAGTCTTTTATACAATGAGCAGTTCTTC. Protein sequence: CASSPSSLLYNEQFF. The chain carries TRBV19 and TRBJ2-1; no definite D call. The CDR3 consists of 15 residues. V lost 5 bases and J lost 4, with 15 bases in between. Germline V gene lookup returns CDR1 LNHDA and CDR2 SQIVND (reference sequence).

V and J are TRBV5-1 and TRBJ2-7, with no clear D. Germline-derived CDR1 and CDR2 are SGHRS and YFSETQ. This CDR3 has 13 residues. The V end was cut by 1 base, the J end by 2 bases, with 7 bases between. CDR3 in amino acids: CASSLTAPYEQYF. The DNA for the CDR3 is TGCGCCAGCAGCTTGACAGCTCCCTACGAGCAGTACTTC.

The table lists this clonotype with a few counts. The chain joins TRBV7-2 to TRBJ2-1; TRBD1 might be the D (5 bases). This CDR3 spans 14 amino acids. CDR1 SGHTA and CDR2 FQGNSA come from the germline V gene. V lost 6 bases to trimming and J lost 6 bases, with 15 bases between them. The CDR3 DNA reads TGTGCCAGCAGGCGCCAACAGGTCATCAATGAGCAGTTCTTC. It is translated as CASRRQQVINEQFF.

The chain employs TRBV18 and TRBJ1-5, with D perhaps matching TRBD1 (5 bases). V was pared by 6 bases and J by 4 bases, with 16 bases between. The germline gives CDR1 KGHSH, CDR2 LQKENI. The CDR3 spans 15 residues. CDR3 DNA: TGTGCCAGCTCCGCCGGGACGGGCCGTAATCAGCCCCAGCATTTT. Protein: CASSAGTGRNQPQHF.